The clone carrying this TCR beta chain was seen at least ten times. Its antigen is unidentified. TCRdb called the 5' RACE reads again in MiXCR, with one record for every CDR3 protein. This sample yields about 90,000 distinct CDR3 sequences, of which approximately 13% are seen a single time; around 5% belongs to the top ten. Time point denoted: longitudinal time-point 2. The data are from a study of neurological immune-mediated disorders. The study's findings and limits: CDR3 amino acid sequences found in expanded clones were never shared across subjects, suggesting private repertoires in all groups.

The V gene's germline CDR1 is LGHDT and CDR2 YNNKEL (reference sequence). V was pared by 0 bases and J by 6 bases, with 5 bases between. This CDR3 comprises 13 residues. Sequencing used PBMCs. This TCR came from a female donor with HTLV-1-associated myelopathy (HAM/TSP). The rearrangement uses TRBV3-1 and TRBJ2-2, with unresolved D. Written as DNA, the CDR3 is TGTGCCAGCAGCCAAGATGGATCCGGGGAGCTGTTTTTT. Encoded protein: CASSQDGSGELFF.